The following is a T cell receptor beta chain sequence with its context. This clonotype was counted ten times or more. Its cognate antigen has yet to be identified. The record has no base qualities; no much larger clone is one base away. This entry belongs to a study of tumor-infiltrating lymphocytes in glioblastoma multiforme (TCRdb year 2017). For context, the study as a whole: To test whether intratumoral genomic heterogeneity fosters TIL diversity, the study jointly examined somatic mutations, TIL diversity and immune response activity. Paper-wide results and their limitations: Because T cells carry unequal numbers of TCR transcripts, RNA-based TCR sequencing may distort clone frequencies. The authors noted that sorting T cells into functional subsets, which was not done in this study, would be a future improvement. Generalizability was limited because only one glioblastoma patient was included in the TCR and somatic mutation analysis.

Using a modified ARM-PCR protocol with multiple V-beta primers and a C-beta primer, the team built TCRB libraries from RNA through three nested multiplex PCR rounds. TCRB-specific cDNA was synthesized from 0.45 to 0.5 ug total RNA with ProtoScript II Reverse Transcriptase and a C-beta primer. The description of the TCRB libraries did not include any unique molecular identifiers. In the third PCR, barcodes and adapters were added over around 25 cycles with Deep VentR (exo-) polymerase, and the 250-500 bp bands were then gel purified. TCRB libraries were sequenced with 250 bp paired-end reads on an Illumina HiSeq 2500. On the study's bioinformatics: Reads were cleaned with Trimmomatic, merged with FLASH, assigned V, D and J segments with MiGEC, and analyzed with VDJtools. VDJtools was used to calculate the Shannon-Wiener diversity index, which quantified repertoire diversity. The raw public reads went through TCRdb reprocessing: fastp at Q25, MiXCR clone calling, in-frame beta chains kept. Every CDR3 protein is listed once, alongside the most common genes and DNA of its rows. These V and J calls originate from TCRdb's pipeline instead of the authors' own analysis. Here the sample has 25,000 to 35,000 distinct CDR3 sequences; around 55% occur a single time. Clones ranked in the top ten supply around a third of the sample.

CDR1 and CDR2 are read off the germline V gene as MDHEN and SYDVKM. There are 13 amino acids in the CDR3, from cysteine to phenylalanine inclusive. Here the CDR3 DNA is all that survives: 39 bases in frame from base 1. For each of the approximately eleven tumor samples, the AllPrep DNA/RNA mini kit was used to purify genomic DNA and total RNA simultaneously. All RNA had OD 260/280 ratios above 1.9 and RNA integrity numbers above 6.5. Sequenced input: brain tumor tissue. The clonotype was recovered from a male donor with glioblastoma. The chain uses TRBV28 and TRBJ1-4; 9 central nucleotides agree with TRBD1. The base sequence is TGTGCGGCCGAGGACAGGGGTTCTGAAAAACTGTTTTTT. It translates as CAAEDRGSEKLFF.